These 2 T cell receptor beta chains were all obtained from the same sample, sequenced in a study of molecular identifiers for immune sequencing clone quantification. TCRdb redid the calling of the PCR reads with MiXCR, one entry per CDR3 protein. The sample lists approximately 630,000 distinct CDR3 sequences; 25% were seen once. Sequences were obtained from naive CD8+ T cells from blood, with Jurkat cell RNA spiked in. Subset specified: FACS-sorted CD8+CD4-CCR7+CD45RA+ naive T cells. Receptors originate from a human donor in good health. Some libraries in this study had Jurkat cell RNA spiked in.

The genes are TRBV7-9 and TRBJ2-5; 8 nucleotides line up with TRBD1. Unmatched junction bases numbered 7, after V lost 6 bases and J lost 4 bases. This CDR3 comprises 14 residues. The V gene's germline CDR1 is SEHNR and CDR2 FQNEAQ (reference sequence). The CDR3 sequence: CASRGTGNAETQYF. The CDR3 DNA is TGTGCCAGCAGAGGGACAGGCAATGCAGAGACCCAGTACTTC. The full variable domain, its missing parts supplied by reference TRBV7-9 and TRBJ2-5, is DTGVSQNPRHKITKRGQNVTFRCDPISEHNRLYWYRQTLGQGPEFLTYFQNEAQLEKSRLLSDRFSAERPKGSFSTLEIQRTEQGDSAMYLCASRGTGNAETQYFGPGTRLLVL.

This clonotype showed up just a few times. V gene TRBV9 combines with J gene TRBJ2-7; no clear D. This CDR3 is built from 13 residues. Germline CDR1 and CDR2: SGDLS and YYNGEE. Trimming removed 4 bases at V and 5 bases at J, with 13 bases between. The CDR3 loop is CASSTSTDHEQYF. The DNA of the CDR3 is TGTGCCAGCAGCACCTCGACGGACCACGAGCAGTACTTC. The variable domain in full, with the rest retrieved from reference TRBV9 and TRBJ2-7, is DSGVTQTPKHLITATGQRVTLRCSPRSGDLSVYWYQQSLDQGLQFLIQYYNGEERAKGNILERFSAQQFPDLHSELNLSSLELGDSALYFCASSTSTDHEQYFGPGTRLTVT.